The clone carrying this T cell receptor beta chain came up once. CDR3 length equals 14 residues. The junction had 8 bases not matched to a gene; V was cut back by 5 bases and J by 5 bases. CDR1 is SGHAT, CDR2 FQDESV, per germline (reference sequence). This sample stems from a study of blood T cell repertoires in COVID-19. For the study at large: Samples taken during acute and convalescent COVID-19 were collected in the United States, Italy and Spain. In each case, the material was cDNA or gDNA derived from T cells, B-cell-depleted T cells, or PBMCs.

In the original workflow: Using reference gene primer amplification, nucleated cell counts were estimated. This table comes from immunoSEQ multiplex PCR, and its TCRdb copy is limited to in-frame clones, with some not included. For V, J and clone size, that table is used; D and trimming come from the DNA. The repertoire has tens of thousands of clones, roughly four fifths of them found once; the top ten carry 0.95% to 1.5%. The sequencing input was peripheral blood. This receptor was identified in an elderly woman with acute or convalescent COVID-19. The V and J genes are TRBV11-1 and TRBJ2-5; 7 bases fit TRBD2. The CDR3 region has the DNA TGTGCCAGCAGCCCCACTAGCGTGACTGAGACCCAGTACTTC. Its translation: CASSPTSVTETQYF.